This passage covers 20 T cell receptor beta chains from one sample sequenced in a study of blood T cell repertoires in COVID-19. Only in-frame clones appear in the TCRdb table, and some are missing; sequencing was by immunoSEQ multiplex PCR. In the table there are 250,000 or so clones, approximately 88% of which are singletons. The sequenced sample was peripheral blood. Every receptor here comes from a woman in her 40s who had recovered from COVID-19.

CDR3 amino acids: CASSQDPEVYEQYF. CDR3 DNA: TGTGCCAGCAGCCAAGATCCAGAGGTTTACGAGCAGTACTTC. The chain recombines TRBV3-1 (or the pseudogene TRBV3-2) with TRBJ2-7; D uncertain. With 0 bases removed from V and 4 bases from J, the gap between germline ends came to 10 bases. CDR3 length equals 14 residues. Germline V gene lookup returns CDR1 LGHDT and CDR2 YNNKEL (reference sequence).

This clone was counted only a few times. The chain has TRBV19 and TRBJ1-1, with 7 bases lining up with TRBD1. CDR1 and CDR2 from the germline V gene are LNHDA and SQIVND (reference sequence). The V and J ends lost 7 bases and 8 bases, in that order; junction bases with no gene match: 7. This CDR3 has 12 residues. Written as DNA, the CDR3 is TGTGCCAGTACCAGAAAGGGGGCAGAAGCTTTCTTT. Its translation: CASTRKGAEAFF. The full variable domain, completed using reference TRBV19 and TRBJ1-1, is DGGITQSPKYLFRKEGQNVTLSCEQNLNHDAMYWYRQDPGQGLRLIYYSQIVNDFQKGDIAEGYSVSREKKESFPLTVTSAQKNPTAFYLCASTRKGAEAFFGQGTRLTVV.

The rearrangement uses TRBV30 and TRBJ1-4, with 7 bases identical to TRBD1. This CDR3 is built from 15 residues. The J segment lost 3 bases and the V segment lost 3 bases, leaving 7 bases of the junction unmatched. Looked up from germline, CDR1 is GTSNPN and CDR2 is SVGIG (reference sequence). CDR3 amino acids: CAWSVQGQSNEKLFF. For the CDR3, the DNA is TGTGCCTGGAGCGTTCAGGGACAGTCTAATGAAAAACTGTTTTTT.

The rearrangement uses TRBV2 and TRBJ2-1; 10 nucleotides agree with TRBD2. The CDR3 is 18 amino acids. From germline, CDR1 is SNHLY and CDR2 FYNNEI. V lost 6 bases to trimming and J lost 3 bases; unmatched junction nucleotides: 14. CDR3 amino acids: CASRVEPGLATLYNEQFF. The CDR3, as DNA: TGTGCCAGCAGAGTCGAGCCGGGACTAGCGACCCTCTACAATGAGCAGTTCTTC.

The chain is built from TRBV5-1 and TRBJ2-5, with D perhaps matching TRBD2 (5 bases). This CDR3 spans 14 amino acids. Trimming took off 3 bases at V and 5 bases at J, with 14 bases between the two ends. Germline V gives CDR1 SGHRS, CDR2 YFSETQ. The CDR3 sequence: CASSSSHSGETQYF. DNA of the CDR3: TGCGCCAGCAGCTCCTCACATTCGGGGGAGACCCAGTACTTC.

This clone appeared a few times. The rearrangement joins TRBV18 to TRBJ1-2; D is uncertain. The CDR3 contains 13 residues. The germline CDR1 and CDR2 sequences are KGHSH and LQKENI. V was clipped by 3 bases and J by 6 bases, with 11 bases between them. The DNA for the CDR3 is TGTGCCAGCTCACCGGAGGGCTCTCATGGCTACACCTTC. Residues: CASSPEGSHGYTF.

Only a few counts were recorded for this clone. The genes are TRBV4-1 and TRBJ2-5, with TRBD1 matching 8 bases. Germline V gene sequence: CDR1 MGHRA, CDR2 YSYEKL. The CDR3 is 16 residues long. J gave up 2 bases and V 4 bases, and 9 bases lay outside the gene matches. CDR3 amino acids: CASSLVRDRRQETQYF. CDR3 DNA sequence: TGCGCCAGCAGCCTCGTCCGGGACAGGCGTCAAGAGACCCAGTACTTC.

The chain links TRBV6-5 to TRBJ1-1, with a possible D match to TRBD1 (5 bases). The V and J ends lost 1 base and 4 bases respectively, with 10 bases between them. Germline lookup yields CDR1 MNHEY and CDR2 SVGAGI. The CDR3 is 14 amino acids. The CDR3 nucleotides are TGTGCCAGCAGTTACTTTCCGGGGGGCACTGAAGCTTTCTTT. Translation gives CASSYFPGGTEAFF.

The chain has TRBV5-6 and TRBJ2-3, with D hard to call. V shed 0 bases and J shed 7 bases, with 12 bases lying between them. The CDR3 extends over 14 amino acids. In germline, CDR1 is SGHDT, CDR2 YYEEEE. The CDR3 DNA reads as TGTGCCAGCAGCTTGGGTTCTCTCCCCCATACGCAGTATTTT. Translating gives CASSLGSLPHTQYF.

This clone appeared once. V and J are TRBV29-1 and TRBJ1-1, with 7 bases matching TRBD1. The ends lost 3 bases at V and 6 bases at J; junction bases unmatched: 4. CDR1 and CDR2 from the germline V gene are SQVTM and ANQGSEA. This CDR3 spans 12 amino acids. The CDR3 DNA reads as TGCAGCGTTGACAGACAGGGTCCTGAAGCTTTCTTT. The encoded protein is CSVDRQGPEAFF.

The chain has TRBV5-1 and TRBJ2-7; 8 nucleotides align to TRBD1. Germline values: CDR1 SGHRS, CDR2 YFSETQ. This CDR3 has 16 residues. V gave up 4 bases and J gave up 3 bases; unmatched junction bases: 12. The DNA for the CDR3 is TGCGCCAGCAGCCTATGGACAGGGAAAGGACTCTACGAGCAGTACTTC. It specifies CASSLWTGKGLYEQYF.

This CDR3 is CASSFGQPRNYGYTF. DNA for the CDR3: TGTGCCAGCAGCTTTGGGCAGCCGAGAAACTATGGCTACACCTTC. The gene calls are TRBV7-9 and TRBJ1-2; the D is unclear. Germline V CDR1 and CDR2: SEHNR, FQNEAQ (reference sequence). Trimming took off 3 bases at V and 2 bases at J, with 13 bases between the two ends. The CDR3 runs to 15 residues.

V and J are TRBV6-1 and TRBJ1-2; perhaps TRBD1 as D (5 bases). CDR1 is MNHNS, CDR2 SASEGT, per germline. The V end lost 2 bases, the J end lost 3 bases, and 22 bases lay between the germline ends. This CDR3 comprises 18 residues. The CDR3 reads CASSEIWLGGVRDYGYTF. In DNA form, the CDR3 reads TGTGCCAGCAGTGAAATTTGGCTGGGGGGGGTAAGGGACTATGGCTACACCTTC.

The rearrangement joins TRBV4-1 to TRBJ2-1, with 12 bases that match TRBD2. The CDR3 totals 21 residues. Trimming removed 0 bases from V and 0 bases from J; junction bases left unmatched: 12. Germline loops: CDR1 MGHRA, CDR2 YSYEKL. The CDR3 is CASSQDYPASGRAGSYNEQFF. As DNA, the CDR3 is TGCGCCAGCAGCCAAGATTACCCCGCTAGCGGGAGGGCTGGCTCCTACAATGAGCAGTTCTTC.

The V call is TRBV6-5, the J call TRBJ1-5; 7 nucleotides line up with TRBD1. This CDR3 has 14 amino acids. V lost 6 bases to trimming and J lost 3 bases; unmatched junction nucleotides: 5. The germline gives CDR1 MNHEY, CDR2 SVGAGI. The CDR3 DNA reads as TGTGCCAGCAGGAGGGGACAGCTCAATCAGCCCCAGCATTTT. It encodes CASRRGQLNQPQHF.

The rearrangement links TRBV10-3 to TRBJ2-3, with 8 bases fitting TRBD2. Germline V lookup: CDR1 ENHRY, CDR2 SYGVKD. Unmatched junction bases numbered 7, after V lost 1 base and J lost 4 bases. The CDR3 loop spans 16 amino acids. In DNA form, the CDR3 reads TGTGCCATCAGTGAGTTAAGAGCGGGAGAGGCAGATACGCAGTATTTT. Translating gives CAISELRAGEADTQYF.

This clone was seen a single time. CDR3 in DNA: TGTGCCAGCAGTCACCTCCGGGACACCTCACGCCCCTACAATGAGCAGTTCTTC. It yields the protein CASSHLRDTSRPYNEQFF. V usage is TRBV28 and J usage is TRBJ2-1; D may be TRBD1 (6 bases). Germline CDR1 MDHEN, CDR2 SYDVKM. V lost 5 bases and J lost 2, with 22 bases in between. The CDR3 has 18 amino acids.

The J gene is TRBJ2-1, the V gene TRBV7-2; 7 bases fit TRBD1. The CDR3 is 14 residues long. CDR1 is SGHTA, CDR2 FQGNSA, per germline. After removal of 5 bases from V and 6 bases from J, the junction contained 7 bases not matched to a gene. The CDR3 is CASSTRDRFNEQFF. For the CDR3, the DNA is TGTGCCAGCAGCACCCGGGACAGATTCAATGAGCAGTTCTTC.

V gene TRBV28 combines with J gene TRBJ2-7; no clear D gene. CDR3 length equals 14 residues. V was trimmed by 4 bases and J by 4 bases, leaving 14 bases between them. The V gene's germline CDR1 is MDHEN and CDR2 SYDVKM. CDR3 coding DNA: TGTGCCAGCAGTTCGCCCAACGAGATATACGAGCAGTACTTC. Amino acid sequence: CASSSPNEIYEQYF.

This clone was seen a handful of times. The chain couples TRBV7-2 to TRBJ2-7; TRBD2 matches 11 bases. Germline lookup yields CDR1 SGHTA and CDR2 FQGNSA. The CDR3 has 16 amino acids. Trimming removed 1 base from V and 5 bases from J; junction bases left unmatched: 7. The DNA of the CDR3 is TGTGCCAGCAGCTTAGAGGCTAGCGGGAGGTTTAACGAGCAGTACTTC. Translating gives CASSLEASGRFNEQYF. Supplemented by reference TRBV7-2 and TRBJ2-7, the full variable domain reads GAGVSQSPSNKVTEKGKDVELRCDPISGHTALYWYRQSLGQGLEFLIYFQGNSAPDKSGLPSDRFSAERTGGSVSTLTIQRTQQEDSAVYLCASSLEASGRFNEQYFGPGTRLTVT.